This TCR beta chain was captured by sequencing in a study of monozygotic twins with inflammatory bowel disease. Germline CDR1 and CDR2: SGHRS and YFSETQ. This CDR3 region has 15 residues. TCRdb reanalyzed the 5' RACE reads, giving one entry per CDR3 protein sequence and no DNA. Here the sample table reports 150,000 to 200,000 distinct CDR3 sequences. The chain links TRBV5-1 to TRBJ2-1; no DNA is available, so the TRBD1 call from TCRdb remains unchecked. The origin of this receptor is a human donor with ulcerative colitis or Crohn's disease, or a healthy co-twin of an affected twin (not recorded which). Sequenced: blood. CDR3 residues: CASWEQGINYNEPFF.